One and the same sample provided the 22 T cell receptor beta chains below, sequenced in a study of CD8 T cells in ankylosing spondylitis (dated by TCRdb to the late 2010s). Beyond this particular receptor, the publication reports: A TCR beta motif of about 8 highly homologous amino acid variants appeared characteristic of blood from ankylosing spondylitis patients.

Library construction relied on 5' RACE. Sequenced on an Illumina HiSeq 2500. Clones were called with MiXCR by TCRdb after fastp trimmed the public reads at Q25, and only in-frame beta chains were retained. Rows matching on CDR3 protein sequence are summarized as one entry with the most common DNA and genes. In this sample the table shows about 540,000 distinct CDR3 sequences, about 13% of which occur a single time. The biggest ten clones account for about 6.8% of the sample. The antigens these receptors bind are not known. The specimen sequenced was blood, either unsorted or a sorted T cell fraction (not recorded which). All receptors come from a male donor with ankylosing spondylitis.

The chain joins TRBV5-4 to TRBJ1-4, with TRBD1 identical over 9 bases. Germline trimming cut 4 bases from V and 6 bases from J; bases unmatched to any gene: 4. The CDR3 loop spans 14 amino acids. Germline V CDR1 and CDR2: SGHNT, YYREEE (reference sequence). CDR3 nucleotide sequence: TGTGCCAGCAGCCGGACAGGGGTGGATGAAAAACTGTTTTTT. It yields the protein CASSRTGVDEKLFF.

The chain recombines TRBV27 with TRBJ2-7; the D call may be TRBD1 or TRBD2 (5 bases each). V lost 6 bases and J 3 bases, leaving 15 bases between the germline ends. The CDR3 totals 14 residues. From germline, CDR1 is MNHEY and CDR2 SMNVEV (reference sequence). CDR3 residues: CASRPRGVGYEQYV. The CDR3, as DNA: TGTGCCAGCAGGCCTCGGGGCGTCGGCTACGAGCAGTACGTC.

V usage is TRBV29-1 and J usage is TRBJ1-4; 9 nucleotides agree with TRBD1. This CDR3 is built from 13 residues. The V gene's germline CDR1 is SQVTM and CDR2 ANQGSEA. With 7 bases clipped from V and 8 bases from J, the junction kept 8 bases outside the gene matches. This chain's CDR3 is CSAVDRGYEKLFF. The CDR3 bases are TGCAGCGCCGTGGACAGGGGCTACGAAAAACTGTTTTTT.

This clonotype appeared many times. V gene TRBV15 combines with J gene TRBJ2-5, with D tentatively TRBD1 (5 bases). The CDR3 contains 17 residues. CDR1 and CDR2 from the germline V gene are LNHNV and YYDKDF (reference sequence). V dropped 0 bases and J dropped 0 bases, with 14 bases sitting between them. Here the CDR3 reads CATSRELRGADQETQYF. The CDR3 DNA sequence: TGTGCCACCAGCAGAGAACTTAGGGGCGCGGACCAAGAGACCCAGTACTTC.

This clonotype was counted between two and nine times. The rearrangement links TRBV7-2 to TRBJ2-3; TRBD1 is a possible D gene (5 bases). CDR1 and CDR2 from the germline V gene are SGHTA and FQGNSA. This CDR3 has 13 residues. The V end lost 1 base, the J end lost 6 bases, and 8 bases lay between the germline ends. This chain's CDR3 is CASSLEKGDTQYF. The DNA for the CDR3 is TGTGCCAGCAGCTTAGAAAAGGGGGATACGCAGTATTTT.

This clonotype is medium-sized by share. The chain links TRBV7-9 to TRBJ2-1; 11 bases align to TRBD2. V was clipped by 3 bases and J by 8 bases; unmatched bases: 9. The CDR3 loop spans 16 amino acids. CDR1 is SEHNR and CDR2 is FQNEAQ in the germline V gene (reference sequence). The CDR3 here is CASSFEYSGRAYEQFF. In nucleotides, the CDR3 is TGTGCCAGCAGCTTTGAATATAGCGGGAGGGCCTATGAGCAGTTCTTC.

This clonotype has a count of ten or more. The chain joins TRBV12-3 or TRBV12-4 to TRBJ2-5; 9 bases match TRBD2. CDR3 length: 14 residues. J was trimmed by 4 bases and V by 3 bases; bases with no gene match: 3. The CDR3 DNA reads TGTGCCAGCAGTTTCGGGACTAGCCGAGAGACCCAGTACTTC. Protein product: CASSFGTSRETQYF.

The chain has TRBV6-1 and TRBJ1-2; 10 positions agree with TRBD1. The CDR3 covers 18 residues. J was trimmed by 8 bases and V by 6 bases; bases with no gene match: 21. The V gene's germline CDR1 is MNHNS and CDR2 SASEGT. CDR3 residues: CASSNQAKGQGNLRGYTF. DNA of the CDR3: TGTGCCAGCAGCAACCAAGCGAAGGGACAGGGGAATCTGAGGGGCTACACCTTC.

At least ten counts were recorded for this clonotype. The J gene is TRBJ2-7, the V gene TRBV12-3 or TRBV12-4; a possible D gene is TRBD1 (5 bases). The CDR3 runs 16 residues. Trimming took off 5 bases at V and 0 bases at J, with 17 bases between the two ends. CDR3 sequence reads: CASSPHRLQSSYEQYF. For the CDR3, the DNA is TGTGCCAGCAGTCCACACAGGCTTCAGAGCTCCTACGAGCAGTACTTC.

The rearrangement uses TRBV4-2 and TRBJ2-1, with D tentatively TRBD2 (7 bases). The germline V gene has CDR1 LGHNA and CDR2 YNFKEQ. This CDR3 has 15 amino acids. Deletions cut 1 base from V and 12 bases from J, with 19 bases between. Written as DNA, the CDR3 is TGTGCCAGCAGCCAAGGAGGAACTAGCGAGGGGGTGCAGTTCTTC. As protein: CASSQGGTSEGVQFF.

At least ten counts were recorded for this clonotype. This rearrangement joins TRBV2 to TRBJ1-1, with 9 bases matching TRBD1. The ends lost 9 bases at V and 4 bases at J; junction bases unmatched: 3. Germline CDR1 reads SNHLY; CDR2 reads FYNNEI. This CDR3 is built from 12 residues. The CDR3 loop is CASRDRVTEAFF. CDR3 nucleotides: TGTGCCAGTAGGGACAGGGTCACTGAAGCTTTCTTT.

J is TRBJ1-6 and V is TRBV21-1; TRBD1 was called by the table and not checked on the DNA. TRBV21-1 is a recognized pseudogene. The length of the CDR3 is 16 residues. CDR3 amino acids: CASSPQRHRGCSPLHF. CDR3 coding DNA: TGTGCCAGCAGCCCCCAAAGGCACAGGGGTTGTTCACCCCTCCACTTT.

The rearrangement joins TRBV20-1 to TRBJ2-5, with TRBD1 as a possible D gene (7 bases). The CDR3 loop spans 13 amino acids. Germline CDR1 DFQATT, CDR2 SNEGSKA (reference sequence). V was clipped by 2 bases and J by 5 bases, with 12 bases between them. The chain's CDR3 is CSARQQGRETQYF. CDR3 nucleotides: TGCAGTGCTAGACAACAGGGGAGGGAGACCCAGTACTTC.

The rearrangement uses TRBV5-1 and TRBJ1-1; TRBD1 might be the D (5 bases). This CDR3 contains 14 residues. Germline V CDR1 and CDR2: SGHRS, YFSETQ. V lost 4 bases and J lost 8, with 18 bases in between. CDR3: CASSPGAATLEAFF. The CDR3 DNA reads TGCGCCAGCAGCCCTGGGGCAGCGACACTGGAAGCTTTCTTT.

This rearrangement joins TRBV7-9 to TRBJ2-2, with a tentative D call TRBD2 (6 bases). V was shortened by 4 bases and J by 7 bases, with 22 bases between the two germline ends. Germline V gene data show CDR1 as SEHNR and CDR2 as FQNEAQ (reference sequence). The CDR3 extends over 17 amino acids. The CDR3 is CASSSTQDGRGDGELFF. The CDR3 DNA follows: TGTGCCAGCAGCTCAACCCAGGACGGGAGAGGGGACGGGGAGCTGTTTTTT.

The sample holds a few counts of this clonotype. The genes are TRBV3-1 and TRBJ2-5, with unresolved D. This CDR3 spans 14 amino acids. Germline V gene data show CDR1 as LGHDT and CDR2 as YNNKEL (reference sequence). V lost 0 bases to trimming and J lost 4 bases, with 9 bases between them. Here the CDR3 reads CASSQEGLPETQYF. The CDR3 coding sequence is TGTGCCAGCAGCCAAGAGGGCCTTCCAGAGACCCAGTACTTC.

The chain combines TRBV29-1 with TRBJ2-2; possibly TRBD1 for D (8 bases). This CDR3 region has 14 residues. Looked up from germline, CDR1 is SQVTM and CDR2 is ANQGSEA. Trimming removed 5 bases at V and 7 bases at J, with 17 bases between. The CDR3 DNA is TGCAGCGTTTCTAGGACAGGGAGGGACGGGGAGCTGTTTTTT. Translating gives CSVSRTGRDGELFF.

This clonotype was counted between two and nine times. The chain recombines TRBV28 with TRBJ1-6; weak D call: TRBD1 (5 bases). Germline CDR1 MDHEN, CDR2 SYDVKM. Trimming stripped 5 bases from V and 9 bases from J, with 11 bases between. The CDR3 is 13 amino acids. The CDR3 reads CASSQKGASPLHF. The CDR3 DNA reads TGTGCCAGCAGTCAGAAAGGGGCTTCACCCCTCCACTTT.

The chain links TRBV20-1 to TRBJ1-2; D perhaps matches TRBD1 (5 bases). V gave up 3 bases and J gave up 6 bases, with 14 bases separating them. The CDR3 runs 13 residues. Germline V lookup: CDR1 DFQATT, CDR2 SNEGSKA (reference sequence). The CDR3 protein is CSASQGVGHGYTF. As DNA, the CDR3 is TGCAGTGCTAGCCAGGGAGTTGGGCATGGCTACACCTTC.

As DNA, the CDR3 is TGTGCCAGCACCCCGGGACTAGTGATGGATGAGCAGTTCTTC. Residues: CASTPGLVMDEQFF. V and J are TRBV9 and TRBJ2-1; 8 bases agree with TRBD2. The trim removed 6 bases at V and 8 bases at J, leaving 10 bases unmatched. This CDR3 spans 14 amino acids. CDR1 SGDLS and CDR2 YYNGEE come from the germline V gene.

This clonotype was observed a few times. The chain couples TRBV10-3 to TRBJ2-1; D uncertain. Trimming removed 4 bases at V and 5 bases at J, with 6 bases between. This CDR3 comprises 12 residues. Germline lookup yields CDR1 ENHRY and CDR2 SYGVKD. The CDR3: CAISGSNNEQFF. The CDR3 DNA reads TGTGCCATCAGTGGCAGTAACAATGAGCAGTTCTTC.

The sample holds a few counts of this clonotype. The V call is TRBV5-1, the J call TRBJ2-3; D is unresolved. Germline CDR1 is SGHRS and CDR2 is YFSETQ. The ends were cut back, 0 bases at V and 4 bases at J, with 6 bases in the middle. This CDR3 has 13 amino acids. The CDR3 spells CASSLVGPDTQYF. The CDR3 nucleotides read TGCGCCAGCAGCTTGGTTGGGCCAGATACGCAGTATTTT.